The sequence of this T cell receptor beta chain was determined in a study of beta chain features in type 1 diabetes. General study findings and limits: Reads derived from cDNA could over-represent cells showing high TCR expression. In patients and controls equally, PCR might favor templates that are shorter. Naive, central memory and Treg TCRB repertoires appeared more alike in patients than in healthy donors. More deletions and fewer insertions at VDJ junctions were found in patients with type 1 diabetes. Type 1 diabetes patients had TCRB CDR3s that were shorter (moderately but significantly so) in all four CD4+ subsets.

cDNA synthesis used the whole RNA isolate, giving expressed TCRB sequences. The assay was immunoSEQ multiplex PCR, and TCRdb's table has in-frame clones only and misses some. The profile shows 160,000 or so clones, approximately 9.1% of them singletons. This clone was seen a handful of times. Its antigen is unknown. This CDR3 spans 14 amino acids. Looked up from germline, CDR1 is SGHRS and CDR2 is YFSETQ. V was clipped by 3 bases and J by 2 bases, with 11 bases between them. The clonotype was recovered from a woman in her 30s with type 1 diabetes. This sequence joins TRBV5-1 and TRBJ2-5, with D possibly matching TRBD2 (6 bases). The specimen sequenced was central memory CD4+ T cells from blood. The CDR3 DNA reads TGCGCCAGCAGCTCCGGGGGACGGCAAGAGACCCAGTACTTC. The encoded protein is CASSSGGRQETQYF.